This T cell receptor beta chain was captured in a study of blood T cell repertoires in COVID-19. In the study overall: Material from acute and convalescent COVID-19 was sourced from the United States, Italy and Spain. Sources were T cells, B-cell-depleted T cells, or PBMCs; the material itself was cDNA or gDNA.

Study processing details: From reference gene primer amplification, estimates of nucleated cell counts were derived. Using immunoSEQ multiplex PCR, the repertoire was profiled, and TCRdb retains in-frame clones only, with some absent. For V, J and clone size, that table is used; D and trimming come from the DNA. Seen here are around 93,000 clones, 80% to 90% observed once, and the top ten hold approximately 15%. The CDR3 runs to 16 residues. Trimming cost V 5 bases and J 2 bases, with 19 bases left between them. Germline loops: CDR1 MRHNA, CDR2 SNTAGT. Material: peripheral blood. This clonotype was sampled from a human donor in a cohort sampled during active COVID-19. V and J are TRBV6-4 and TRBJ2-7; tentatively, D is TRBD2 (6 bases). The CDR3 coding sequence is TGTGCCAGCAGTAACGGGGGATACGGAAAAACCTACGAGCAGTACTTC. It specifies CASSNGGYGKTYEQYF.